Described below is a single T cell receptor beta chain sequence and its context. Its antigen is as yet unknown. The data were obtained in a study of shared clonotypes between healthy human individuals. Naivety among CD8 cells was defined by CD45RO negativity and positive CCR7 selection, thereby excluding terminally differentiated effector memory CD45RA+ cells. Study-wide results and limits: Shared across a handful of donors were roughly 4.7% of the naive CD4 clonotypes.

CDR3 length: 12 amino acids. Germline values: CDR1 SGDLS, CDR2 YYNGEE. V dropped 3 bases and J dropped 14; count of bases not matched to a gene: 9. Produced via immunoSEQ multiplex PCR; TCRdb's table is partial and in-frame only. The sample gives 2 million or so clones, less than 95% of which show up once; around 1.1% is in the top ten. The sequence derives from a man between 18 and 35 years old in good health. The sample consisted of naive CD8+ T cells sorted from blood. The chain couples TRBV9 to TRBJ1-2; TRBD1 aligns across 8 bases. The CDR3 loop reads CASSGQGSLETF. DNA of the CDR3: TGTGCCAGCAGCGGACAGGGGTCCTTAGAGACCTTC.